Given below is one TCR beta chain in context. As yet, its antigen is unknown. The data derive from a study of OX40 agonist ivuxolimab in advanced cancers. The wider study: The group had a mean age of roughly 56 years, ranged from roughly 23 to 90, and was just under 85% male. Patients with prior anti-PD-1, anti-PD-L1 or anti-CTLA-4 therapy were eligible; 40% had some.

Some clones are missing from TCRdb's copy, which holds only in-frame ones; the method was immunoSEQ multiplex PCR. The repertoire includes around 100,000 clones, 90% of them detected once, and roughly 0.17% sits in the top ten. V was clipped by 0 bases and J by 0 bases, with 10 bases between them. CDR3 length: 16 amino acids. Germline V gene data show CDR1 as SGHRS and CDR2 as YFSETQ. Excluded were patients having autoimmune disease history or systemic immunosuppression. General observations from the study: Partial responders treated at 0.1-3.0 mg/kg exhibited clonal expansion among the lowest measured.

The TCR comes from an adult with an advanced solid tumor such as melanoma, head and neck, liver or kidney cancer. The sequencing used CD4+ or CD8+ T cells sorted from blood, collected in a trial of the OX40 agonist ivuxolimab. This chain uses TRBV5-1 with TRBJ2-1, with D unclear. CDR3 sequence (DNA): TGCGCCAGCAGCTTGGGGGGTTCCCGCTCCTACAATGAGCAGTTCTTC. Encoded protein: CASSLGGSRSYNEQFF.